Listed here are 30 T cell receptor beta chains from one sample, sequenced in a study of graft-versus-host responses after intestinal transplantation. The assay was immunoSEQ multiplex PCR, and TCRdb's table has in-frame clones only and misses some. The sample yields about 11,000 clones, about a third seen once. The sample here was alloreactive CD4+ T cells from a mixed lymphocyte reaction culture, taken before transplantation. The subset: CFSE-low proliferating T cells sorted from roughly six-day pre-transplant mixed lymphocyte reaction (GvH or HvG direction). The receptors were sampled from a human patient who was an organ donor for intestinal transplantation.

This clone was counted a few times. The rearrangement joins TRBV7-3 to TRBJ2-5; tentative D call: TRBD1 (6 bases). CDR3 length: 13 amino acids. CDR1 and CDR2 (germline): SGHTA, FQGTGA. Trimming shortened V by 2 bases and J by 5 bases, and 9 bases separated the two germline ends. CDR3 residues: CASSLWGRETQYF. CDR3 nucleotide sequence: TGTGCCAGCAGCTTATGGGGGCGGGAGACCCAGTACTTC.

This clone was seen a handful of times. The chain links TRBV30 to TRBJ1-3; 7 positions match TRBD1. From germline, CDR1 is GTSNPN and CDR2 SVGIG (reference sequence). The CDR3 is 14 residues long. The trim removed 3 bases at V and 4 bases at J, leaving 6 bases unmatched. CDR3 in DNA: TGTGCCTGGAGGACAGGGTTGCAGGGAAACACCATATATTTT. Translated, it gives CAWRTGLQGNTIYF.

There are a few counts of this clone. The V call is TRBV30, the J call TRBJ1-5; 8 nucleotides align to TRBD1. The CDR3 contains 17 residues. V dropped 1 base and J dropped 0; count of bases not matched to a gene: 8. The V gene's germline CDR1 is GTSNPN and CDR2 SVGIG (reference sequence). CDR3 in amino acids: CAWSGGDRRYSNQPQHF. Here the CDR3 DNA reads TGTGCCTGGAGTGGGGGGGACAGGCGATATAGCAATCAGCCCCAGCATTTT.

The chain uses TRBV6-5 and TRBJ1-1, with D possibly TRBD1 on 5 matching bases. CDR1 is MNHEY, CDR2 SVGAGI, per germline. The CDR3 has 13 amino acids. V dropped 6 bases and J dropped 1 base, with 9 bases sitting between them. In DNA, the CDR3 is TGTGCCAGCAGCATGCAGGGGAACACTGAAGCTTTCTTT. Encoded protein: CASSMQGNTEAFF.

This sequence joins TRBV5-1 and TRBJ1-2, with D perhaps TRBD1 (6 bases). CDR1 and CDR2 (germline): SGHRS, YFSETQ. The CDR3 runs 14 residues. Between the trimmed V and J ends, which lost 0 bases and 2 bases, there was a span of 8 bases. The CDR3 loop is CASSLVGQNYGYTF. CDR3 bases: TGCGCCAGCAGCTTGGTCGGACAGAACTATGGCTACACCTTC.

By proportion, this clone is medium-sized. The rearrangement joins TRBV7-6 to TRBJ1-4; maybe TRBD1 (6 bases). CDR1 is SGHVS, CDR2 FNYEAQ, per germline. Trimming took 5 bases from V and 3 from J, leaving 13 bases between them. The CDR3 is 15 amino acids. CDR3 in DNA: TGTGCCAGCAGCGCAAACAGGGTGGCTAATGAAAAACTGTTTTTT. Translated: CASSANRVANEKLFF.

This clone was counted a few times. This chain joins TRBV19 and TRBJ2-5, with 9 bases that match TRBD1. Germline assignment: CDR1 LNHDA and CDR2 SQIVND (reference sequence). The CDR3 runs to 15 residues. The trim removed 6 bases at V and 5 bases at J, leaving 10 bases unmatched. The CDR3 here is CASRTQGAGAETQYF. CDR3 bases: TGTGCCAGTAGGACACAGGGGGCGGGAGCTGAGACCCAGTACTTC.

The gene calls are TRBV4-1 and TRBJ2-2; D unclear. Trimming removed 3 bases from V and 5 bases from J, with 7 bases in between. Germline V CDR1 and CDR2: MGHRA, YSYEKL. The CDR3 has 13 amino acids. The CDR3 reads CASSHWATGELFF. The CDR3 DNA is TGCGCCAGCAGCCATTGGGCTACCGGGGAGCTGTTTTTT.

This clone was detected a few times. For the CDR3, the DNA is TGTGCCAGCACCCCGGGACTAGCGTACAATGAGCAGTTCTTC. Translating it yields CASTPGLAYNEQFF. This chain links TRBV9 with TRBJ2-1; 10 bases fit TRBD2. The CDR3 extends over 14 amino acids. J gave up 4 bases and V 6 bases, and 4 bases lay outside the gene matches. Germline-derived CDR1 and CDR2 are SGDLS and YYNGEE.

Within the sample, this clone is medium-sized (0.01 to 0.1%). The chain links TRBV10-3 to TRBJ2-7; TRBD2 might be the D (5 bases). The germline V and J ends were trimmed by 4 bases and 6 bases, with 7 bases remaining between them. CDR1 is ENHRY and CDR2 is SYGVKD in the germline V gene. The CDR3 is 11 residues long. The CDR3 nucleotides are TGTGCCATCAGTGGAGGGAGCGAGCAGTACTTC. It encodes CAISGGSEQYF.

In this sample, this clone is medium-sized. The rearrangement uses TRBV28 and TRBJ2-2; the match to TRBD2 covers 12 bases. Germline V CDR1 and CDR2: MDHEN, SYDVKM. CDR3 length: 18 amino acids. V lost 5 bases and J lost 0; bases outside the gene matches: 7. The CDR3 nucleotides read TGTGCCAGCAGTAGAGGACTAGCGGGGAACGCGAACACCGGGGAGCTGTTTTTT. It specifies CASSRGLAGNANTGELFF. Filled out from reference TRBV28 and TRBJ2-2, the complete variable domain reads DVKVTQSSRYLVKRTGEKVFLECVQDMDHENMFWYRQDPGLGLRLIYFSYDVKMKEKGDIPEGYSVSREKKERFSLILESASTNQTSMYLCASSRGLAGNANTGELFFGEGSRLTVL.

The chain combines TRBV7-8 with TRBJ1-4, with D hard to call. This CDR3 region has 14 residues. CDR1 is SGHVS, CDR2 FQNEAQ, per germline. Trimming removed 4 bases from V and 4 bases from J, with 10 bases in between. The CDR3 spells CASSYSDDNEKLFF. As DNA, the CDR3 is TGTGCCAGCAGCTACTCCGATGATAATGAAAAACTGTTTTTT.

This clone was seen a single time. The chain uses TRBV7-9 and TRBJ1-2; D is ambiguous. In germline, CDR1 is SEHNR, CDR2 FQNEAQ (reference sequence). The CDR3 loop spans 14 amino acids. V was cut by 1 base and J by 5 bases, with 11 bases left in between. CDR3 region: CASSLEGGPYGYTF. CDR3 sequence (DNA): TGTGCCAGCAGCTTAGAGGGAGGTCCTTATGGCTACACCTTC.

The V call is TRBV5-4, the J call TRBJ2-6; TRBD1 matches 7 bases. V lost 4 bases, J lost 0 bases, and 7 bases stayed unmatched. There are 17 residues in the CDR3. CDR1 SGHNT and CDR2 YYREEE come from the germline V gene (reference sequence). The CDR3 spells CASSLRRDSSGANVLTF. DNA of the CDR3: TGTGCCAGCAGCCTCCGACGGGACAGCTCTGGGGCCAACGTCCTGACTTTC.

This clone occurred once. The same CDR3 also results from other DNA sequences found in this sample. The CDR3 region is CASSLLIGSPLHF. CDR3 DNA sequence: TGTGCCAGCAGCTTACTCATCGGTTCCCCCCTCCACTTT. The chain couples TRBV7-9 to TRBJ1-6; no clear D. The germline V and J ends were trimmed by 2 bases and 13 bases, with 12 bases remaining between them. Germline CDR1 and CDR2: SEHNR and FQNEAQ (reference sequence). The CDR3 totals 13 residues.

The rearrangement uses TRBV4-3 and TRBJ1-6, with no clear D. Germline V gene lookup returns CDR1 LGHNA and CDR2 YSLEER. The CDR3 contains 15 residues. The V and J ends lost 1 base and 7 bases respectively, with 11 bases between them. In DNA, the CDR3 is TGCGCCAGCAGCCAAGTGAGAGGCAGAAATTCACCCCTCCACTTT. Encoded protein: CASSQVRGRNSPLHF.

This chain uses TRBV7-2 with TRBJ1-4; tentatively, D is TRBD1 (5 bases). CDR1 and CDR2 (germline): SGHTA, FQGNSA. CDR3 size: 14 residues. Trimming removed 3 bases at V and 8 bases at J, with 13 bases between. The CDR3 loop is CASSLAGSQEKLFF. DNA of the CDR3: TGTGCCAGCAGCTTGGCAGGGTCGCAGGAAAAACTGTTTTTT.

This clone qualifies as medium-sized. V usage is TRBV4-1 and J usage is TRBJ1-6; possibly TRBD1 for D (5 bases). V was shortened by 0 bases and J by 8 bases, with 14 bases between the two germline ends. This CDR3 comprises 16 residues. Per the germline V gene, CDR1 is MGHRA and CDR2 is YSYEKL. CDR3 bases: TGCGCCAGCAGCCAAGAGGGGCCAGGGATCCATTCACCCCTCCACTTT. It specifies CASSQEGPGIHSPLHF.

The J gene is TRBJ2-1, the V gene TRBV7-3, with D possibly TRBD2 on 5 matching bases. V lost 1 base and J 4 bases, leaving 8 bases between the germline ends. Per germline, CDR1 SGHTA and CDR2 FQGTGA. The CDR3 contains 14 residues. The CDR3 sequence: CASSLMPGYNEQFF. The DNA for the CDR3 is TGTGCCAGCAGCTTAATGCCGGGGTACAATGAGCAGTTCTTC. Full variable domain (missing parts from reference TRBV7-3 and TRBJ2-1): GAGVSQTPSNKVTEKGKYVELRCDPISGHTALYWYRQSLGQGPEFLIYFQGTGAADDSGLPNDRFFAVRPEGSVSTLKIQRTERGDSAVYLCASSLMPGYNEQFFGPGTRLTVL.

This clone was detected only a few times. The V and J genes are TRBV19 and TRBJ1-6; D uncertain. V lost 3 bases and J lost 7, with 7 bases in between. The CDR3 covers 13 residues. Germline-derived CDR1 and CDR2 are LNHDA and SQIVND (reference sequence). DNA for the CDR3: TGTGCCAGTAGTATCACATGGAATTCACCCCTCCACTTT. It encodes CASSITWNSPLHF.

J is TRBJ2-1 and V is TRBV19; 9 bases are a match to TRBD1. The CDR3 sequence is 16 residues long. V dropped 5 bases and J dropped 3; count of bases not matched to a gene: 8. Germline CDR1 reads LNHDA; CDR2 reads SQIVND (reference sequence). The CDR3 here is CASSPGGQGLYNEQFF. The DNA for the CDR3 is TGTGCCAGTAGTCCTGGGGGACAGGGCCTCTACAATGAGCAGTTCTTC.

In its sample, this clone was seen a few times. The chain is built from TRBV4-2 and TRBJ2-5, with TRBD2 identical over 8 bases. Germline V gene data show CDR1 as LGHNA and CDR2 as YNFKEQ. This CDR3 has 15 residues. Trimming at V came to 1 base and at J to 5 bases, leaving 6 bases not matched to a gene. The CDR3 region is CASSQVGGVRETQYF. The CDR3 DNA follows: TGTGCCAGCAGCCAAGTCGGGGGGGTCAGGGAGACCCAGTACTTC.

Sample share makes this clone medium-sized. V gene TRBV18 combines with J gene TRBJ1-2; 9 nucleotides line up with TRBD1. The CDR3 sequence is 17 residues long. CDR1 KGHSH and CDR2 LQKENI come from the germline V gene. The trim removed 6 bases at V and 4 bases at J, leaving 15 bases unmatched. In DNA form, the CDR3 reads TGTGCCAGCTCTCCCCTGGGATTCGGACAGGGGTTCTATGGCTACACCTTC. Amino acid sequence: CASSPLGFGQGFYGYTF.

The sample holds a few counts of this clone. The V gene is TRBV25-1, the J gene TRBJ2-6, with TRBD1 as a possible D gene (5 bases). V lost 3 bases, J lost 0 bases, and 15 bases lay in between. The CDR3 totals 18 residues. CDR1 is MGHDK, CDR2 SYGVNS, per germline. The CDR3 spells CASSDVTVVGSGANVLTF. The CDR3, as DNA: TGTGCCAGCAGTGACGTGACAGTGGTGGGCTCTGGGGCCAACGTCCTGACTTTC.

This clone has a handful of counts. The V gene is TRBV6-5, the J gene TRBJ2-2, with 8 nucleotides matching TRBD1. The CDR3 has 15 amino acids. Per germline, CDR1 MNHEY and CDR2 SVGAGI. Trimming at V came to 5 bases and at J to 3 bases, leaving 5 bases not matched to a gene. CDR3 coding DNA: TGTGCCAGCAGTCCCCGGACAGGGTACACCGGGGAGCTGTTTTTT. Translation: CASSPRTGYTGELFF.

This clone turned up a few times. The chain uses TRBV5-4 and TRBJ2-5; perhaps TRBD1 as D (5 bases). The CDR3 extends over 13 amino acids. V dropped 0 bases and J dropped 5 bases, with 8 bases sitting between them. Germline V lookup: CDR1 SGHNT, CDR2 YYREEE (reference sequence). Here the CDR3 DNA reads TGTGCCAGCAGCTTGGTGGGGCTCGAGACCCAGTACTTC. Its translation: CASSLVGLETQYF.

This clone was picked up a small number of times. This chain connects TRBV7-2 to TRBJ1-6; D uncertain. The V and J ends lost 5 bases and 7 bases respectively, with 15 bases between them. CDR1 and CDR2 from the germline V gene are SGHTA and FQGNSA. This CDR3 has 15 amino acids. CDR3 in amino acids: CASSAATSGNSPLHF. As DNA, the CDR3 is TGTGCCAGCAGCGCCGCGACAAGCGGCAATTCACCCCTCCACTTT.

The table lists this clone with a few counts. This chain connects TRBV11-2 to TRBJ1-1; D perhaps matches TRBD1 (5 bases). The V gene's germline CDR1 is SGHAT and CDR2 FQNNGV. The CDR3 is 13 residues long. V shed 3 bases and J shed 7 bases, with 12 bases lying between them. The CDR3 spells CASSFGIGGEAFF. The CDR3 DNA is TGTGCCAGCAGCTTCGGCATCGGGGGTGAAGCTTTCTTT.

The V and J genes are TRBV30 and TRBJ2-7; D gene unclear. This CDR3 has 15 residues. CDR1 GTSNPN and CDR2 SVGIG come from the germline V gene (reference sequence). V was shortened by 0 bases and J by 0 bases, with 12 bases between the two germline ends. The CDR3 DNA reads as TGTGCCTGGAGTGTGATCAGGTTAAGCTCCTACGAGCAGTACTTC. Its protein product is CAWSVIRLSSYEQYF.

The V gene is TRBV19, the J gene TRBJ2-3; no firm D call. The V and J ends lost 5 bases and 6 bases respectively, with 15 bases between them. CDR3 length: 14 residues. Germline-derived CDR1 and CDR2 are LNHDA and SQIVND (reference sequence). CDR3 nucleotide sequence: TGTGCCAGTAGTTTCTCGAGGTTCGGTGATACGCAGTATTTT. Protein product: CASSFSRFGDTQYF.